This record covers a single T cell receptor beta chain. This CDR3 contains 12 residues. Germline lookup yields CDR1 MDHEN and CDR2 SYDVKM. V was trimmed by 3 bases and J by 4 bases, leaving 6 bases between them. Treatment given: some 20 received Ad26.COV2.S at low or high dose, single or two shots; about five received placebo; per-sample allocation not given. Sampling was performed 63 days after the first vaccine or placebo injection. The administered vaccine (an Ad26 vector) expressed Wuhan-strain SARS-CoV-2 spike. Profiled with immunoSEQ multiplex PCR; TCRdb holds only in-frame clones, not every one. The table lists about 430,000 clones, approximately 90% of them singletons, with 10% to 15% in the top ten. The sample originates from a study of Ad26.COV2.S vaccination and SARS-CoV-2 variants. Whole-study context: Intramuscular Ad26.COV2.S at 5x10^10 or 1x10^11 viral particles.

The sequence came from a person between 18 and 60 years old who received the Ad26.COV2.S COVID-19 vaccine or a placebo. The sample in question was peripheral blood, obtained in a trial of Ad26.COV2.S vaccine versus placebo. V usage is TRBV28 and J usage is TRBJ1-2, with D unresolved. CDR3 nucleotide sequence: TGTGCCAGCAGTTTGGTAGGCTATGGCTACACCTTC. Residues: CASSLVGYGYTF.